This TCR beta chain derives from a study of human thymus T cells. V was clipped by 1 base and J by 6 bases; unmatched bases: 2. CDR1 and CDR2 from the germline V gene are SGHDT and YYEEEE. This CDR3 has 14 residues. Some clones are missing from TCRdb's copy, which holds only in-frame ones; the method was immunoSEQ multiplex PCR. The data contain some 130,000 clones, just under 95% of them seen just once; the ten biggest clones take up approximately 0.022%. Thymus tissue was removed during corrective cardiac surgery. Sequencing used thymus tissue. The TCR originated in a boy under three years old with a congenital heart defect but otherwise immunologically healthy. The chain is built from TRBV5-6 and TRBJ1-4; 8 positions match TRBD1. The CDR3 DNA follows: TGTGCCAGCAGCTTGTTCAGGGGGCATGAAAAACTGTTTTTT. Its protein product is CASSLFRGHEKLFF.